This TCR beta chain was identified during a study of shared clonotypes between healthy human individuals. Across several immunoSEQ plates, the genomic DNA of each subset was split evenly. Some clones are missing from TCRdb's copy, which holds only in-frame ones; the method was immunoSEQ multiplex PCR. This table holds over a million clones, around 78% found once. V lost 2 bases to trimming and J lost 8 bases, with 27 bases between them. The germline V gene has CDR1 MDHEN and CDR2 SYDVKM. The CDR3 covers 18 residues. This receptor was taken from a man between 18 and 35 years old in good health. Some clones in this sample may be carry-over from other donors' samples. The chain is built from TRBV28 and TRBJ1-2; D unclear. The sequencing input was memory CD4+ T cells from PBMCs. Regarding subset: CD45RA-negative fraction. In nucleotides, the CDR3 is TGTGCCAGCAGTTTAGGTGGACGGCTCTCCCGAGGGCCCGCGGGCTACACCTTC. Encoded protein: CASSLGGRLSRGPAGYTF.